This T cell receptor (beta chain) was recorded in a study of glioma-infiltrating T cells. Amplification of TCR alpha and beta CDR3 regions from RNA used iRepertoire nested multiplex PCR. Tissue mRNA or PBMC total RNA, roughly 95-400 ng, went into one-step reverse transcription and amplification. In TCRdb, the multiplex PCR reads were re-called with MiXCR into one record per CDR3 protein. The sample has around 130,000 distinct CDR3 sequences; more than 20% are singletons. Germline CDR1 is SGHVS and CDR2 is FNYEAQ. Trimming took 11 bases from V and 4 from J, leaving 14 bases between them. This CDR3 region has 12 residues. This clonotype has a handful of counts.

Sequenced sample: glioma tissue, nonneoplastic brain tissue, or PBMCs (not recorded which). V usage is TRBV7-6 and J usage is TRBJ1-2; D is perhaps TRBD1 (6 bases). This clonotype was sampled from a human donor with low-grade glioma or glioblastoma, undergoing nonglioma brain surgery, or in good health (not recorded which). The CDR3 DNA follows: TGTGCCTCGGGGGGCGAGGGCTATGGCTACACCTTC. It yields the protein CASGGEGYGYTF.